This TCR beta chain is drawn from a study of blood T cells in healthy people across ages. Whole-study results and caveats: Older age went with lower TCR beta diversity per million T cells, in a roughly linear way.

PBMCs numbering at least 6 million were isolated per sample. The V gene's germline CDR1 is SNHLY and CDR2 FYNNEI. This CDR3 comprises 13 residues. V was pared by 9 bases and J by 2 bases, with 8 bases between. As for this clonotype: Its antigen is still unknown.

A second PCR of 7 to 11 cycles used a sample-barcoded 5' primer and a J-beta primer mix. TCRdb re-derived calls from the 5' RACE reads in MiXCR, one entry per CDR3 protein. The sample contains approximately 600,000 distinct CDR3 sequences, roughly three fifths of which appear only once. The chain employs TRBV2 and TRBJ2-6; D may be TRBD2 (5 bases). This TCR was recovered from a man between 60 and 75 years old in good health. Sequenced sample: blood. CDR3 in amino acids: CARGSPGANVLTF. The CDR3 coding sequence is TGTGCCAGAGGGAGCCCTGGGGCCAACGTCCTGACTTTC.